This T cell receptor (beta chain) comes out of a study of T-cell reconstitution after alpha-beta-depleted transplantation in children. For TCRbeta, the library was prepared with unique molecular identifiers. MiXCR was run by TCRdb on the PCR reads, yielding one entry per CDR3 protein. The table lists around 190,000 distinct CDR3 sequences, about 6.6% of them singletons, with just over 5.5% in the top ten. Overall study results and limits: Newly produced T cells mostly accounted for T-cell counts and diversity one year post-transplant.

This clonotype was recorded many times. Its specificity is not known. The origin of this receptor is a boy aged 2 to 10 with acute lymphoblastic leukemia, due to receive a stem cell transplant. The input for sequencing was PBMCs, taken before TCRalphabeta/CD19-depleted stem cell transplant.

CDR3 amino acids: CASRGGSGGQETQYF. CDR3 coding DNA: TGTGCCAGCAGAGGAGGTAGCGGGGGTCAAGAGACCCAGTACTTC. The rearrangement uses TRBV28 and TRBJ2-5; TRBD2 agrees at 9 bases. Germline assignment: CDR1 MDHEN and CDR2 SYDVKM. The CDR3 consists of 15 residues. Trimming took 6 bases from V and 2 from J; bases not matched to a gene: 7.